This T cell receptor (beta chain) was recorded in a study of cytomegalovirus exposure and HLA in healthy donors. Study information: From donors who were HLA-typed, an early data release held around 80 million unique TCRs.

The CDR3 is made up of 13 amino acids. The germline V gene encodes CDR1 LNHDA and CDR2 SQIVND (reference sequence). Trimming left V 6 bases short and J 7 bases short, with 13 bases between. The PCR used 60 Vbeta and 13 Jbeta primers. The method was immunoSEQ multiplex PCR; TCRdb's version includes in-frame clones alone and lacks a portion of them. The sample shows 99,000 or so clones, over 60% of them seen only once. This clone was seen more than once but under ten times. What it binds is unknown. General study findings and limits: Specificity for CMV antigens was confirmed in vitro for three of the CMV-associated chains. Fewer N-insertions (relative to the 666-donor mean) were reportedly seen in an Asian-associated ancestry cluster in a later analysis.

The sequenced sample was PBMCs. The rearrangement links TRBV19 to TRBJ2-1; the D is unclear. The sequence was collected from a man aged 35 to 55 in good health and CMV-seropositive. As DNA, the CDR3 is TGTGCCAGTAGCCTCCCCGAACGGAATGAGCAGTTCTTC. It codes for CASSLPERNEQFF.